This is a list of T cell receptor beta chains from one sample in a study of cytomegalovirus exposure and HLA in healthy donors. Clones were sequenced by immunoSEQ multiplex PCR, and TCRdb holds only the in-frame ones, with some missing. This table holds fewer than 200,000 clones, around 82% found once. The sample consisted of PBMCs. These receptors were taken from a male donor in good health and CMV-seronegative. Both conserved end residues are part of each CDR3. D genes are given only for firm matches. Size is omitted from some rows. Given values are once, few, many or a class for expanded clones.

NA,TRBV7-9,TRBJ1-2,TRBD1,TGTTCCAGCAGCTTCGCAAGGACAGGGGACGGCTACACCTTC,CSSSFARTGDGYTF
NA,TRBV2,TRBJ2-7,TRBD1,TGTGCCAGCAGGGCTGGACGGGACAGCCACTACGAGCAGTACTTC,CASRAGRDSHYEQYF
NA,TRBV29-1,TRBJ2-3,TRBD2,TGCAGCGTCGTTAGCGGGGGGCGCACAGATACGCAGTATTTT,CSVVSGGRTDTQYF
NA,TRBV6-1,TRBJ2-5,NA,TGTGCCAGCAGTGAAGCGGGGCCAAAAGGGGAGACCCAGTACTTC,CASSEAGPKGETQYF
NA,TRBV30,TRBJ1-6,NA,TGTGCCCTTGGGCGGGATGGTTCACCCCTCCACTTT,CALGRDGSPLHF
NA,TRBV11-3,TRBJ2-4,TRBD2,TGTGCCAGCAGCCAGCGGGGGGACACGGGTGCCATTCAGTACTTC,CASSQRGDTGAIQYF
once,TRBV7-3,TRBJ2-5,NA,TGTGCCAGCAGCTCCTCGGGCCGGGAGACCTCCCAAGAGACCCAGTACTTC,CASSSSGRETSQETQYF
NA,TRBV18,TRBJ2-7,TRBD1,TGTGCCAGCTCACCACGGGCAGGGGGCGAGCAGTACTTC,CASSPRAGGEQYF
NA,TRBV7-9,TRBJ2-7,TRBD1,TGTGCCAGCAGCCCGGGACAGGGGGCTGTCTACGAGCAGTACTTC,CASSPGQGAVYEQYF
NA,TRBV11-3,TRBJ2-1,TRBD2,TGTGCCAGCAGCTTATCTAGCGGGGGGGCGGATGAGCAGTTCTTC,CASSLSSGGADEQFF
NA,TRBV6-5,TRBJ1-2,NA,TGTGCCAGCAGTAACAGTCTGGGCTACACCTTC,CASSNSLGYTF
NA,TRBV28,TRBJ1-5,NA,TGTGCCAGCACCCCACCCTCGCCCGGGGTGTTGGTTAGCAATCAGCCCCAGCATTTT,CASTPPSPGVLVSNQPQHF
NA,TRBV7-2,TRBJ1-5,NA,TGTGCCAGCAGCCCCAATAATCAGCCCCAGCATTTT,CASSPNNQPQHF
NA,TRBV11-2,TRBJ2-5,TRBD2,TGTGCCAGCAGCTATGGACTAGCGGGAGCACAAGAGACCCAGTACTTC,CASSYGLAGAQETQYF
NA,TRBV5-1,TRBJ1-3,TRBD1,TGCGCCAGCAGCTTGGAGACAGGGGGCCGAGGAAACACCATATATTTT,CASSLETGGRGNTIYF
NA,TRBV2,TRBJ1-3,NA,TGTGCCAGCAGTGAAGAGGGGCTCGGTAGCTCTGGAAACACCATATATTTT,CASSEEGLGSSGNTIYF
NA,TRBV30,TRBJ1-4,TRBD1,TGTGCCTGGAGAGCCCCCGGACAGGGGCGGGAGTTCGATGAAAAACTGTTTTTT,CAWRAPGQGREFDEKLFF
NA,TRBV9,TRBJ2-1,TRBD1,TGTGCCAGCGGACCGGGACAGGGGACCAATGAGCAGTTCTTC,CASGPGQGTNEQFF
NA,TRBV2,TRBJ2-2,NA,TGTGCCAGCAGCGTGCATTTGGGGCGCGCCGGGGAGCTGTTTTTT,CASSVHLGRAGELFF
NA,TRBV7-8,TRBJ2-5,NA,TGTGCCAGCAGCGCGCCCTGGTTGGAGACCCAGTACTTC,CASSAPWLETQYF
NA,TRBV30,TRBJ2-7,NA,TGTGCCTGGAGTGTAGGGGCAGGGTCCTACGAGCAGTACTTC,CAWSVGAGSYEQYF
NA,TRBV9,TRBJ2-3,NA,TGTGCCAGCAGCGTAGGAGGGCGGGGAAGCACAGATACGCAGTATTTT,CASSVGGRGSTDTQYF
once,TRBV11-2,TRBJ2-7,NA,TGTGCCAGCAGCTCCACAGCCTACGAGCAGTACTTC,CASSSTAYEQYF
NA,TRBV27,TRBJ2-1,TRBD2,TGTGCCAGCAGTCCGGGAGGGCCCTCCCGGGAGCAGTTCTTC,CASSPGGPSREQFF
NA,TRBV7-2,TRBJ2-7,TRBD1,TGTGCCAGCAGCTTAGCGGGACAGGGCACTTACGAGCAGTACTTC,CASSLAGQGTYEQYF
NA,TRBV7-7,TRBJ2-5,TRBD1,TGTGCCAGCAGCTCAGGACGACAGGGGAAAGAGACCCAGTACTTC,CASSSGRQGKETQYF
few,TRBV15,TRBJ1-6,TRBD1,TGTGCCACCAGCAGGGGAGACAGGGCGGATTCACCCCTCCACTTT,CATSRGDRADSPLHF
NA,TRBV28,TRBJ1-2,NA,TGTGCCAGCAGTTTGATCACCGGGCGGGGCAGTATCAACTATGGCTACACCTTC,CASSLITGRGSINYGYTF
NA,TRBV27,TRBJ1-6,TRBD1,TGTGCCAGCAGTTTAGGGGGCAGGGGGGAGTCACCCCTCCACTTT,CASSLGGRGESPLHF
NA,TRBV9,TRBJ2-2,NA,TGTGCCAGCAGCGTAGGGTTAGCGAGCACCGGGGAGCTGTTTTTT,CASSVGLASTGELFF
NA,TRBV9,TRBJ2-1,NA,TGTGCCAGCAGCTTCGGACAGAGCTCCTACAATGAGCAGTTCTTC,CASSFGQSSYNEQFF
NA,TRBV4-1,TRBJ1-6,TRBD1,TGCGCCAGCAGCCAAGGACAGGGGAACGATTCACCCCTCCACTTT,CASSQGQGNDSPLHF
NA,TRBV9,TRBJ2-7,NA,TGTGCCAGCAGCGTAGGAGGGGGTGGCTACGAGCAGTACTTC,CASSVGGGGYEQYF
NA,TRBV15,TRBJ1-5,TRBD1,TGTGCCACCAGCAGGGGGGGGACAGGGTCCACTCAGCCCCAGCATTTT,CATSRGGTGSTQPQHF
NA,TRBV5-6,TRBJ2-5,TRBD2,TGTGCCAGCAGCTACCTTAGCGGGAGGGAGACCCAGTACTTC,CASSYLSGRETQYF
few,TRBV19,TRBJ1-2,TRBD1,TGTGCCAGTAGTATGACCGGGACAGGGTCATATGGCTACACCTTC,CASSMTGTGSYGYTF
NA,TRBV10-3,TRBJ2-2,NA,TGTGCCATCAGTGAGTCAGGGTGGGGGGGCAACACCGGGGAGCTGTTTTTT,CAISESGWGGNTGELFF